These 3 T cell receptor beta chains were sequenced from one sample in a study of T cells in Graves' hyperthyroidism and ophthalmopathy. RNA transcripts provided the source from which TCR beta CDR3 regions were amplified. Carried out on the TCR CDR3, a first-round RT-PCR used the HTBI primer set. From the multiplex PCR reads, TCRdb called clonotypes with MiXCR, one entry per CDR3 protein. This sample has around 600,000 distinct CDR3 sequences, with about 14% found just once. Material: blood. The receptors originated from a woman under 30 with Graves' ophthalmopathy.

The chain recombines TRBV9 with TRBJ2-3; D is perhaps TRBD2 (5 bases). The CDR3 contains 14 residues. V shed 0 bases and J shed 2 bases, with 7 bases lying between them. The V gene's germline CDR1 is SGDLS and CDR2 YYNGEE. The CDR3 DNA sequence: TGTGCCAGCAGCGTAGGCGGGCTCACAGATACGCAGTATTTT. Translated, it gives CASSVGGLTDTQYF.

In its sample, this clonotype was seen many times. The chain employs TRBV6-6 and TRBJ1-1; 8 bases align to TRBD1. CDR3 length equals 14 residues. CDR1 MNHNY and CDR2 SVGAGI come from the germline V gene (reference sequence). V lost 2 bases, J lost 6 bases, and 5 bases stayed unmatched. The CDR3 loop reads CASSYQDREAEAFF. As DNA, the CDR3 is TGTGCCAGCAGTTACCAGGACAGGGAAGCTGAAGCTTTCTTT.

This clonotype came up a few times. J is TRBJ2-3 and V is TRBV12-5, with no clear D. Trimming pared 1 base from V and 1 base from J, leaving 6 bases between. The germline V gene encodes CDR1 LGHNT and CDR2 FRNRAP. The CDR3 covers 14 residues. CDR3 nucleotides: TGTGCTAGTGGTTTGGGCGGTCGCACAGATACGCAGTATTTT. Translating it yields CASGLGGRTDTQYF.